This entry is about one TCR beta chain. Antigen: not known. This sample was included in a study of lymphopenia after photon versus proton radiotherapy. Findings and limits, study-wide: After the lymphocyte nadir, photon-treated repertoires showed oligoclonal expansion, especially of CD8+ Temra cells. In patients who died, overall survival fell as post-nadir TCR diversity dropped more.

Profiling relied on immunoSEQ multiplex PCR, and the TCRdb table lists in-frame clones only, not all of them. The sample yields 60,000 or so clones, about 90% seen once. This CDR3 comprises 16 residues. Per germline, CDR1 LGHNA and CDR2 YSLEER. Trimming removed 0 bases from V and 6 bases from J; junction bases left unmatched: 7. The source of this sequence is a man aged 35 to 55 with gastric cancer. The chain links TRBV4-3 to TRBJ2-3; 9 nucleotides line up with TRBD2. The sequencing here drew on peripheral blood, taken from a patient treated with photon-based radiotherapy. The CDR3 here is CASSQDPAGGRDTQYF. The DNA of the CDR3 is TGCGCCAGCAGCCAAGATCCAGCGGGGGGTCGTGATACGCAGTATTTT.